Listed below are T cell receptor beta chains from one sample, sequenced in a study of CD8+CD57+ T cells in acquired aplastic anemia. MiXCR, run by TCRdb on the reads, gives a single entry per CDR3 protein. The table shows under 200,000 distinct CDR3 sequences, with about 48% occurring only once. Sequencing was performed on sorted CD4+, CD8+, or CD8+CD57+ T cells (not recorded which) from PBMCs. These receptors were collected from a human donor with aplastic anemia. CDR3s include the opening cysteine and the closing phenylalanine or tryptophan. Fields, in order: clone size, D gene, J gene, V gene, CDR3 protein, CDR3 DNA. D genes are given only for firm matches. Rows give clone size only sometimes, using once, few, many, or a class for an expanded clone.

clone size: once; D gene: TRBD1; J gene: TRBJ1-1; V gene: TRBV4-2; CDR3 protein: CASGHSFGQVNTEAFF; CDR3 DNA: TGTGCCAGCGGCCACTCTTTCGGACAGGTGAACACTGAAGCTTTCTTT
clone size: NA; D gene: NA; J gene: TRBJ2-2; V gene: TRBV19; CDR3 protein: CASSIRAGELFF; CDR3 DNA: TGTGCCAGTAGTATAAGGGCCGGGGAGCTGTTTTTT
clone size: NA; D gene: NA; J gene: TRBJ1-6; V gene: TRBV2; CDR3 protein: CASSEMANNSPLHF; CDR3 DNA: TGTGCCAGCAGTGAGATGGCCAACAATTCACCCCTCCACTTT
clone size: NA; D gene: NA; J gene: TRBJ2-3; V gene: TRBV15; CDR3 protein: CATSRFASTDTQYF; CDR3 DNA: TGTGCCACCAGCAGATTCGCTAGCACAGATACGCAGTATTTT
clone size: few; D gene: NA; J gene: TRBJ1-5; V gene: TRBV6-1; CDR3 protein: CASRPSTEREGNQPQHF; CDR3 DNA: TGTGCCAGCAGACCCAGCACTGAGCGTGAGGGCAATCAGCCCCAGCATTTT
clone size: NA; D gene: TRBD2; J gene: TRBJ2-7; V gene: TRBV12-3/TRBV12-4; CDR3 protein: CASTLAGSVYEQYF; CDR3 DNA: TGTGCCAGCACCCTAGCGGGATCTGTCTACGAGCAGTACTTC
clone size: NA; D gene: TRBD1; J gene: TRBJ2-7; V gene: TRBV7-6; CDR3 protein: CASSRDRGLGEQYF; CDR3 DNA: TGTGCCAGCAGCCGTGACAGGGGGCTCGGGGAGCAGTACTTC
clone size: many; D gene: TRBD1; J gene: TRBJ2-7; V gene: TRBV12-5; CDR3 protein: CASGLGTGPTYEQYF; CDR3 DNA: TGTGCTAGTGGTTTAGGGACAGGGCCTACCTACGAGCAGTACTTC
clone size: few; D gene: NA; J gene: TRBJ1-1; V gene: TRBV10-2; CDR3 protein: CASSESGGNTEAFF; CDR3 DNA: TGCGCCAGCAGTGAGTCAGGGGGGAACACTGAAGCTTTCTTT
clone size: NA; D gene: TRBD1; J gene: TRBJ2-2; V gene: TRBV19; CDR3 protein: CASSAPGTETSFF; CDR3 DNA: TGTGCCAGTAGTGCGCCCGGGACAGAGACGTCGTTTTTT
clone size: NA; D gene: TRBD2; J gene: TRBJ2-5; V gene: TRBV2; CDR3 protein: CASRPSGSPETQYF; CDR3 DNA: TGTGCCAGCAGGCCTAGCGGGAGCCCAGAGACCCAGTACTTC
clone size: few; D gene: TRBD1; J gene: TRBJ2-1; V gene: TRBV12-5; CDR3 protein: CASGAKTGVPYNEQFF; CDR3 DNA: TGTGCTAGTGGTGCTAAGACAGGGGTGCCCTACAATGAGCAGTTCTTC
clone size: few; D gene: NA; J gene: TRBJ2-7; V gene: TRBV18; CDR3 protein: CASSPRDRSSYEQYF; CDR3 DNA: TGTGCCAGCTCACCCCGGGACCGGAGCTCCTACGAGCAGTACTTC